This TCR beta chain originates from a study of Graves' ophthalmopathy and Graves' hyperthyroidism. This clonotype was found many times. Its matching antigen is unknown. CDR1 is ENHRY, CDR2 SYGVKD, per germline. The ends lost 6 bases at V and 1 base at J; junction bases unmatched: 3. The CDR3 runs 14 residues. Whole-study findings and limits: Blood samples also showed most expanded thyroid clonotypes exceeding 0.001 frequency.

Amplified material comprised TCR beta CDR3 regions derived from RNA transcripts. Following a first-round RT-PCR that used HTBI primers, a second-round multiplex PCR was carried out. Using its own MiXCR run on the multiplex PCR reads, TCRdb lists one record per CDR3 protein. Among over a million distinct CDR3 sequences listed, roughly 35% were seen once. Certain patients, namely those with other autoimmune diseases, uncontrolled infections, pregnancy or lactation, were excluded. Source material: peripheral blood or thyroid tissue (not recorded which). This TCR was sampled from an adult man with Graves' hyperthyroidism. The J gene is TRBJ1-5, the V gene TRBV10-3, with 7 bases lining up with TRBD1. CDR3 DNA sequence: TGTGCCATCAGCCGGGACAGAAGCAATCAGCCCCAGCATTTT. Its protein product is CAISRDRSNQPQHF.